This T cell receptor beta chain was captured by sequencing in a study of T cells expressing NK-cell markers. Reprocessing the 5' RACE reads, TCRdb reports a single entry for every CDR3 protein and omits DNA. The listing contains 350,000 to 400,000 distinct CDR3 sequences. Germline values: CDR1 SGHNT, CDR2 YENEEA. The CDR3 has 14 residues. This rearrangement joins TRBV11-3 to TRBJ2-1; TCRdb proposes TRBD2, but this gene call is untestable without DNA. This TCR was recovered from a woman aged 50 to 65 in good health. The specimen sequenced was blood T cells: a sorted CD56 or NKG2C T cell subset, CD4+ or CD8+ T cells, or bulk PBMC T cells (not recorded which). The CDR3 spells CASSLGRDGLGQFF.